The 27 T cell receptor beta chains reported below all come from one sample, sequenced in a study of T cells in Graves' hyperthyroidism and ophthalmopathy. Amplified TCR beta CDR3 regions came from RNA transcripts. TCR CDR3 underwent first-round RT-PCR with the HTBI primer set. TCRdb reprocessed the multiplex PCR reads via MiXCR and lists one record per CDR3 protein. The table shows about 500,000 distinct CDR3 sequences, with 15% to 20% occurring only once. Material for sequencing was blood. Receptors originate from a woman in her late teens or twenties with Graves' ophthalmopathy.

CDR3 sequence reads: CASSFKGANYGYTF. The CDR3, as DNA: TGTGCCAGCAGTTTTAAAGGAGCTAACTATGGCTACACCTTC. The rearrangement joins TRBV27 to TRBJ1-2; D is unclear. V lost 3 bases and J 0 bases, leaving 8 bases between the germline ends. Germline V lookup: CDR1 MNHEY, CDR2 SMNVEV (reference sequence). This CDR3 region has 14 residues.

In this sample, this clonotype turned up a few times. The CDR3, as DNA: TGTGCCAGCAGGCGGGACGGTCGTTTCGGTGGCTACACCTTC. Translated: CASRRDGRFGGYTF. The V gene is TRBV5-8, the J gene TRBJ1-2, with D possibly being TRBD1 (5 bases). The ends were cut back, 5 bases at V and 7 bases at J, with 18 bases in the middle. CDR1 SGHTS and CDR2 YDEGEE come from the germline V gene. The CDR3 is made up of 14 amino acids.

Many counts were recorded for this clonotype. The chain employs TRBV11-1 and TRBJ1-6; D remains ambiguous. Germline V gene data show CDR1 as SGHAT and CDR2 as FQDESV (reference sequence). V was pared by 0 bases and J by 7 bases, with 7 bases between. The CDR3 totals 14 residues. CDR3 DNA: TGTGCCAGCAGCTTAGCGAACGGGAATTCACCCCTCCACTTT. Protein product: CASSLANGNSPLHF.

As concerns this clonotype: This sequence may be a read error, since a much larger clone differs from it by one base. The J gene is TRBJ2-3, the V gene TRBV7-3, with 10 bases fitting TRBD2. There are 15 residues in the CDR3. The V gene end was trimmed by 5 bases and the J gene end by 2 bases; junction bases not matched to a gene: 4. CDR1 and CDR2 (germline): SGHTA, FQGTGA. In DNA, the CDR3 is TGTGCCAGCAGCCAAAGCGGGGGGGCCACAGATACGCAGTATTTT. It is translated as CASSQSGGATDTQYF.

The chain is built from TRBV15 and TRBJ2-3; D perhaps matches TRBD2 (5 bases). Trimming removed 6 bases at V and 0 bases at J, with 10 bases between. This CDR3 spans 14 amino acids. The germline CDR1 and CDR2 sequences are LNHNV and YYDKDF (reference sequence). The CDR3, as DNA: TGTGCCACCAGTCGGGGAGATAGCACAGATACGCAGTATTTT. Its protein product is CATSRGDSTDTQYF.

This clonotype was counted many times. The rearrangement uses TRBV7-9 and TRBJ2-7, with unresolved D. Trimming cost V 3 bases and J 0 bases, with 9 bases left between them. This CDR3 is built from 14 residues. The V gene's germline CDR1 is SEHNR and CDR2 FQNEAQ (reference sequence). The CDR3 sequence is CASSFGAYSYEQYF. The CDR3 DNA reads TGTGCCAGCAGCTTTGGCGCCTACTCCTACGAGCAGTACTTC.

The genes are TRBV7-3 and TRBJ1-1, with 12 bases that match TRBD1. Trimming removed 4 bases from V and 11 bases from J; junction bases left unmatched: 14. CDR3 length equals 16 residues. CDR1 is SGHTA and CDR2 is FQGTGA in the germline V gene. The CDR3 sequence: CASSYQPGQGATGAFF. The CDR3 nucleotides read TGTGCCAGCAGCTACCAACCGGGACAGGGGGCGACGGGGGCTTTCTTT.

This clonotype came up many times. The V gene is TRBV20-1, the J gene TRBJ1-2; D is undetermined. V lost 0 bases and J 3 bases, leaving 11 bases between the germline ends. CDR1 is DFQATT, CDR2 SNEGSKA, per germline (reference sequence). CDR3 length: 14 amino acids. DNA of the CDR3: TGCAGTGCTAGAGATTACACCCAGTACTATGGCTACACCTTC. Amino acids: CSARDYTQYYGYTF.

This clonotype was recorded many times. The rearrangement links TRBV18 to TRBJ1-1; 9 bases fit TRBD1. This CDR3 spans 15 amino acids. V lost 4 bases and J lost 8; bases outside the gene matches: 11. The V gene's germline CDR1 is KGHSH and CDR2 LQKENI. The CDR3 region has the DNA TGTGCCAGCTCACAACTACCGGGACAGGGAGACGAAGCTTTCTTT. Its protein is CASSQLPGQGDEAFF.

This clonotype was found a few times. V usage is TRBV9 and J usage is TRBJ2-2; D perhaps matches TRBD1 (5 bases). The CDR3 is 15 amino acids. CDR1 SGDLS and CDR2 YYNGEE come from the germline V gene. The V gene lost 0 bases and the J gene lost 8 bases, with 14 bases spanning the gap. The CDR3 sequence: CASSVAHRPVGELFF. The CDR3 coding sequence is TGTGCCAGCAGCGTAGCTCACAGGCCGGTTGGGGAGCTGTTTTTT.

This clonotype has a count of ten or more. This chain joins TRBV27 and TRBJ2-1, with 13 nucleotides matching TRBD2. The CDR3 loop spans 14 amino acids. V gave up 6 bases and J gave up 6 bases; unmatched junction bases: 2. CDR1 and CDR2 (germline): MNHEY, SMNVEV (reference sequence). As DNA, the CDR3 is TGTGCCAGCAGCACTAGCGGGAGGGCCAATGAGCAGTTCTTC. Translation: CASSTSGRANEQFF.

This clonotype was counted at least ten times. The rearrangement links TRBV7-8 to TRBJ1-5, with TRBD1 as a possible D gene (5 bases). From germline, CDR1 is SGHVS and CDR2 FQNEAQ. V gave up 1 base and J gave up 5 bases, with 15 bases separating them. This CDR3 region has 16 residues. The CDR3 reads CASSLGGDRRYQPQHF. The CDR3 DNA reads TGTGCCAGCAGCTTAGGGGGGGACCGTCGATATCAGCCCCAGCATTTT. The full variable domain, in which reference TRBV7-8 and TRBJ1-5 provide the parts outside the CDR3, is GAGVSQSPRYKVAKRGQDVALRCDPISGHVSLFWYQQALGQGPEFLTYFQNEAQLDKSGLPSDRFFAERPEGSVSTLKIQRTQQEDSAVYLCASSLGGDRRYQPQHFGDGTRLSIL.

This clonotype was seen only once. The V and J genes are TRBV12-3 or TRBV12-4 and TRBJ2-7, with 7 bases matching TRBD2. J was trimmed by 1 base and V by 1 base; bases with no gene match: 10. This CDR3 comprises 17 residues. The CDR3: CASSLGDSGWESYEQYF. In DNA, the CDR3 is TGTGCCAGCAGTTTAGGGGATAGCGGGTGGGAGTCCTACGAGCAGTACTTC.

V usage is TRBV28 and J usage is TRBJ2-7, with D perhaps assigned TRBD1 or TRBD2 (7 bases each). The CDR3 extends over 18 amino acids. Germline V gene sequence: CDR1 MDHEN, CDR2 SYDVKM. Trimming shortened V by 2 bases and J by 1 base, and 21 bases separated the two germline ends. CDR3 DNA sequence: TGTGCCAGCAGTTTAGTCGTCGGGGCAGGGGGGGATTCCTACGAGCAGTACTTC. It encodes CASSLVVGAGGDSYEQYF.

The chain has TRBV5-4 and TRBJ1-5, with TRBD1 identical over 9 bases. The CDR3 loop spans 14 amino acids. Germline CDR1 and CDR2: SGHNT and YYREEE (reference sequence). V was pared by 4 bases and J by 9 bases, with 8 bases of the junction left unmatched. CDR3 nucleotides: TGTGCCAGCAGCCCTGACAGGGGGTCATGGCCCCAGCATTTT. It codes for CASSPDRGSWPQHF.

This clonotype was seen more than once but under ten times. The V and J genes are TRBV2 and TRBJ1-5; no firm D call. The CDR3 totals 13 residues. Germline V lookup: CDR1 SNHLY, CDR2 FYNNEI. Between the trimmed V and J ends, which lost 4 bases and 8 bases, there was a span of 12 bases. The CDR3: CASSGENEEPQHF. Here the CDR3 DNA reads TGTGCCAGCAGTGGAGAGAATGAGGAGCCCCAGCATTTT.

This clonotype was seen only a few times. V usage is TRBV28 and J usage is TRBJ2-7; 11 positions match TRBD1. V lost 3 bases and J lost 2; bases outside the gene matches: 9. CDR3 size: 17 residues. Germline CDR1 is MDHEN and CDR2 is SYDVKM. CDR3 sequence reads: CASSLIGWTGGPYEQYF. The CDR3 DNA sequence: TGTGCCAGCAGTTTGATTGGGTGGACAGGGGGCCCCTACGAGCAGTACTTC.

This sequence joins TRBV4-3 and TRBJ2-1, with 8 bases matching TRBD1. Germline V CDR1 and CDR2: LGHNA, YSLEER. The CDR3 is made up of 18 amino acids. V lost 0 bases, J lost 7 bases, and 14 bases stayed unmatched. The CDR3 is CASSQDWARPGGRNEQFF. The CDR3 DNA is TGCGCCAGCAGCCAAGATTGGGCGAGGCCAGGGGGCAGGAATGAGCAGTTCTTC.

The table lists this clonotype with a few counts. J is TRBJ2-6 and V is TRBV28; D gene unclear. The CDR3 has 14 residues. The V and J ends lost 6 bases and 0 bases respectively, with 6 bases between them. Looked up from germline, CDR1 is MDHEN and CDR2 is SYDVKM. CDR3 loop: CASSPTSGANVLTF. The CDR3 coding sequence is TGTGCCAGCAGCCCGACCTCTGGGGCCAACGTCCTGACTTTC. The full variable domain, rest sourced from reference TRBV28 and TRBJ2-6, is DVKVTQSSRYLVKRTGEKVFLECVQDMDHENMFWYRQDPGLGLRLIYFSYDVKMKEKGDIPEGYSVSREKKERFSLILESASTNQTSMYLCASSPTSGANVLTFGAGSRLTVL.

This clonotype was counted ten times or more. The rearrangement links TRBV12-3 or TRBV12-4 to TRBJ2-1; D unclear. V was shortened by 6 bases and J by 8 bases, with 23 bases between the two germline ends. CDR3 length: 16 residues. This CDR3 reads CASSASSGGLMDEQFF. CDR3 DNA sequence: TGTGCCAGCAGCGCCTCCTCGGGCGGCCTCATGGATGAGCAGTTCTTC.

There are many counts of this clonotype. The chain couples TRBV13 to TRBJ2-3; D unresolved. The V gene lost 2 bases and the J gene lost 2 bases, with 14 bases spanning the gap. The CDR3 covers 16 residues. Germline V gene sequence: CDR1 PRHDT, CDR2 FYEKMQ (reference sequence). CDR3 sequence: CASSLYAVPLTDTQYF. For the CDR3, the DNA is TGTGCCAGCAGCTTATATGCCGTTCCTCTCACAGATACGCAGTATTTT.

This clonotype was seen ten or more times. The genes are TRBV6-2 or TRBV6-3 and TRBJ2-7; 8 bases agree with TRBD2. Germline V gives CDR1 MNHEY, CDR2 SVGEGT. Germline trimming cut 0 bases from V and 2 bases from J; bases unmatched to any gene: 12. CDR3 length equals 18 residues. The CDR3 protein is CASSYSRVLTSEPYEQYF. The DNA of the CDR3 is TGTGCCAGCAGTTACTCGAGGGTACTGACTAGCGAGCCCTACGAGCAGTACTTC.

The rearrangement uses TRBV7-2 and TRBJ1-6, with 8 positions matching TRBD1. The germline V gene encodes CDR1 SGHTA and CDR2 FQGNSA. This CDR3 has 18 amino acids. Trimming took 1 base from V and 2 from J; bases not matched to a gene: 7. The CDR3 DNA reads TGTGCCAGCAGCTTAGTCGTCGGACAGGGAACCTATAATTCACCCCTCCACTTT. It specifies CASSLVVGQGTYNSPLHF.

As for this clonotype: Germline is not matched at one junction end, which may reflect a read error. CDR3 sequence (DNA): TGCAGCACCGGGACCCCGAACACCGGGGAGCCGTTTTTT. Encoded protein: CSTGTPNTGEPFF. This chain joins TRBV29-1 and TRBJ2-2; D possibly matches TRBD1 or TRBD2 (5 bases each). The CDR3 has 13 residues. Per the germline V gene, CDR1 is SQVTM and CDR2 is ANQGSEA.

This clonotype has a count of ten or more. The chain couples TRBV20-1 to TRBJ1-1; weak D call: TRBD1 (5 bases). Germline CDR1 and CDR2: DFQATT and SNEGSKA (reference sequence). Trimming stripped 2 bases from V and 4 bases from J, with 8 bases between. The CDR3 covers 12 residues. CDR3 sequence (DNA): TGCAGTGCTAGATCGGGGGTCACTGAAGCTTTCTTT. This codes for CSARSGVTEAFF.

This clonotype appeared many times. V is TRBV11-2 and J is TRBJ1-1; the match to TRBD1 covers 7 bases. The CDR3 runs 20 residues. The germline V gene encodes CDR1 SGHAT and CDR2 FQNNGV. With V trimmed by 2 bases and J by 3 bases, 21 bases remained unmatched. This CDR3 reads CASSLFPMTGRGGRDTEAFF. The CDR3 DNA reads as TGTGCCAGCAGCTTATTTCCCATGACAGGGAGGGGCGGTCGCGACACTGAAGCTTTCTTT.

V gene TRBV7-9 combines with J gene TRBJ2-5; 12 bases match TRBD2. This CDR3 contains 17 residues. Germline CDR1 SEHNR, CDR2 FQNEAQ (reference sequence). The trim removed 3 bases at V and 2 bases at J, leaving 7 bases unmatched. The DNA of the CDR3 is TGTGCCAGCAGCTTGGGACTAGCGGGTGGACGACAAGAGACCCAGTACTTC. Protein sequence: CASSLGLAGGRQETQYF. Using reference TRBV7-9 and TRBJ2-5 for the parts outside the CDR3, the full variable domain is DTGVSQNPRHKITKRGQNVTFRCDPISEHNRLYWYRQTLGQGPEFLTYFQNEAQLEKSRLLSDRFSAERPKGSFSTLEIQRTEQGDSAMYLCASSLGLAGGRQETQYFGPGTRLLVL.